This T cell receptor beta chain was sequenced during a study of shared clonotypes between healthy human individuals. This clone was seen only once. This CDR3 region has 16 residues. The V and J ends lost 4 bases and 0 bases respectively, with 12 bases between them. CDR1 LNHDA and CDR2 SQIVND come from the germline V gene (reference sequence). It was into CD45RA+ naive and CD45RA-negative memory subsets that the CD4+ cells were split. The repertoire was sequenced with immunoSEQ multiplex PCR; TCRdb's copy has only in-frame clones and lacks some. The sample yields some 1,100,000 clones, around 78% seen once.

This TCR was sampled from a man aged 18 to 35 in good health. Some clones in this sample may be carry-over from other donors' samples. The V and J genes are TRBV19 and TRBJ2-2; D might be TRBD2 (6 bases). The material sequenced was memory CD4+ T cells from PBMCs. Subset given: CD45RA-negative fraction. CDR3 sequence: CASSRVGLANTGELFF. The DNA of the CDR3 is TGTGCCAGTAGTAGAGTGGGACTTGCGAACACCGGGGAGCTGTTTTTT. The full variable domain, in which reference TRBV19 and TRBJ2-2 provide the parts outside the CDR3, is DGGITQSPKYLFRKEGQNVTLSCEQNLNHDAMYWYRQDPGQGLRLIYYSQIVNDFQKGDIAEGYSVSREKKESFPLTVTSAQKNPTAFYLCASSRVGLANTGELFFGEGSRLTVL.